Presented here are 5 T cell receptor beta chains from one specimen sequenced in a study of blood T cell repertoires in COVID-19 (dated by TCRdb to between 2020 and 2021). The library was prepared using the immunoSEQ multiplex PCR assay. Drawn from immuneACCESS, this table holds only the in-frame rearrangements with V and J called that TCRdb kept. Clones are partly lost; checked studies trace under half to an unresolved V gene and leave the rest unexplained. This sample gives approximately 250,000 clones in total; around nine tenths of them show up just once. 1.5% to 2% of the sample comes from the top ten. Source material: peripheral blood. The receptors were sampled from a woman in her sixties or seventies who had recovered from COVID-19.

CDR3 coding DNA: TGTGCCAGCAGCTCGGGACAGGGGGAGAGGCCCCAGCATTTT. Translation gives CASSSGQGERPQHF. The chain recombines TRBV7-2 with TRBJ1-5, with 11 bases matching TRBD1. From germline, CDR1 is SGHTA and CDR2 FQGNSA. J was trimmed by 9 bases and V by 4 bases; bases with no gene match: 5. CDR3 length: 14 residues.

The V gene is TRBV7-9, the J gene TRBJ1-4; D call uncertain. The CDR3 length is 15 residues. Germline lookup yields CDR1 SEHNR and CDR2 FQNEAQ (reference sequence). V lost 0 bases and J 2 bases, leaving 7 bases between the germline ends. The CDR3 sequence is CASSLAGRTNEKLFF. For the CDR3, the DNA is TGTGCCAGCAGCTTAGCGGGCCGTACTAATGAAAAACTGTTTTTT.

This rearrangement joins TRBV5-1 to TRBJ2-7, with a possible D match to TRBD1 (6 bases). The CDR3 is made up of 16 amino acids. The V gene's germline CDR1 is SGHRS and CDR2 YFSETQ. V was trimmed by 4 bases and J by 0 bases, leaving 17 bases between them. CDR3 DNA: TGCGCCAGCAGCCCGGCCGGGACATTTAGCTCCTACGAGCAGTACTTC. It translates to CASSPAGTFSSYEQYF.

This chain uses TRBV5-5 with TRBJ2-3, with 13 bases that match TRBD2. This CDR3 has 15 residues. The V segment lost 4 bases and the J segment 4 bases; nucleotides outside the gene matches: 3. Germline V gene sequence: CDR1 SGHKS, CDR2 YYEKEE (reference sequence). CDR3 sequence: CASSQGLAGADTQYF. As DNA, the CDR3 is TGTGCCAGCAGCCAAGGACTAGCGGGGGCAGATACGCAGTATTTT. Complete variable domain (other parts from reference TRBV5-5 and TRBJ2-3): DAGVTQSPTHLIKTRGQQVTLRCSPISGHKSVSWYQQVLGQGPQFIFQYYEKEERGRGNFPDRFSARQFPNYSSELNVNALLLGDSALYLCASSQGLAGADTQYFGPGTRLTVL.

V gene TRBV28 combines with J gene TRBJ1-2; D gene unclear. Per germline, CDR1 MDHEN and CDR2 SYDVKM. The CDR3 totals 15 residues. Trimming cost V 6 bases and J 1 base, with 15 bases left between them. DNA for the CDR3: TGTGCCAGCAGCCCCGAGCGCCCTTTTAACTATGGCTACACCTTC. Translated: CASSPERPFNYGYTF.